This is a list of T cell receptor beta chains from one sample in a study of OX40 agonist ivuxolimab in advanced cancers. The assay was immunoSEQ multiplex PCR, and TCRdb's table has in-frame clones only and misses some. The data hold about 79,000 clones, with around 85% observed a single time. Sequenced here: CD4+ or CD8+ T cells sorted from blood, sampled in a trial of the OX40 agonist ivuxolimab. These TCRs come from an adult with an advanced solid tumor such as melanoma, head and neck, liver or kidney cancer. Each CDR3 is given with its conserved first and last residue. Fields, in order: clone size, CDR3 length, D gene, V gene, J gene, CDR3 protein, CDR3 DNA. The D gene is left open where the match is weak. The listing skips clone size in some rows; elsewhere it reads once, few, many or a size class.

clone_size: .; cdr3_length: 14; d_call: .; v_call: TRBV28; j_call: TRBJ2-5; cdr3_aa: CASSRRAVQETQYF; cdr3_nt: TGTGCCAGCAGTAGGAGAGCGGTTCAAGAGACCCAGTACTTC
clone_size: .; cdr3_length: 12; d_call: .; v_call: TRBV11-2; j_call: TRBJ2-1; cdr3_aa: CASNPAGYEQFF; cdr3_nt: TGTGCCAGCAATCCGGCAGGGTATGAGCAGTTCTTC
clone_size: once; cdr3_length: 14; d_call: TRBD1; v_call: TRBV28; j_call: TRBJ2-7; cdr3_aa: CASSLNRGRYEQYF; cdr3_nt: TGTGCCAGCAGTTTAAACAGGGGCCGGTACGAGCAGTACTTC
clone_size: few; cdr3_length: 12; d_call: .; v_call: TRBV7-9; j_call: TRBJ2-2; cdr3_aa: CANSLQGGELFF; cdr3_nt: TGTGCCAACAGCTTACAGGGCGGGGAGCTGTTTTTT
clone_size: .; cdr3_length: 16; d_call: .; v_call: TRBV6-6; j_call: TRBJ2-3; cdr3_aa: CASRAPVGEGTDTQYF; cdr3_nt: TGTGCCAGCAGGGCCCCGGTGGGGGAGGGCACAGATACGCAGTATTTT
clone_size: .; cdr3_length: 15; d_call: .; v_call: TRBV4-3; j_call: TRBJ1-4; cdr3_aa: CASSQVAATNEKLFF; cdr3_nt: TGCGCCAGCAGCCAAGTCGCAGCAACTAATGAAAAACTGTTTTTT
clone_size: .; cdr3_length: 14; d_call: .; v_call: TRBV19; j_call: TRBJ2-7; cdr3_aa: CASSIDLEEHEQYF; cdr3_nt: TGTGCCAGTAGTATAGACCTAGAAGAACACGAGCAGTACTTC
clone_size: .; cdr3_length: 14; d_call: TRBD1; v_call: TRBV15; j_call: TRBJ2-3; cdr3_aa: CATSTGGRTDTQYF; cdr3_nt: TGTGCCACTAGTACAGGGGGTAGGACAGATACGCAGTATTTT
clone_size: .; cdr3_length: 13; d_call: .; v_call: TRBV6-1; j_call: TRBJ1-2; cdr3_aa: CASRGGVGYGYTF; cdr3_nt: TGTGCCAGCCGAGGGGGAGTGGGCTATGGCTACACCTTC
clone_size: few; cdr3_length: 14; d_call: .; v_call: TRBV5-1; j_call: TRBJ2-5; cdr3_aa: CASSLAGSRETQYF; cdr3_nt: TGCGCCAGCAGCTTGGCAGGGTCTCGAGAGACCCAGTACTTC
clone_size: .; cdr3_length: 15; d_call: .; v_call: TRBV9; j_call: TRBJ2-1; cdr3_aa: CASSYGTYRVNEQFF; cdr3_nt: TGTGCCAGCAGCTACGGGACTTACAGGGTCAATGAGCAGTTCTTC
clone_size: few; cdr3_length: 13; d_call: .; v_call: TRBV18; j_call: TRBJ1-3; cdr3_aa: CASSSLTGNTIYF; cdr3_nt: TGTGCCAGCTCATCCCTGACTGGAAACACCATATATTTT
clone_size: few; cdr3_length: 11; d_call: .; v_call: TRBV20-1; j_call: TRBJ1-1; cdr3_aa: CSARDTREAFF; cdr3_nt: TGCAGTGCTAGAGATACGCGTGAAGCTTTCTTT
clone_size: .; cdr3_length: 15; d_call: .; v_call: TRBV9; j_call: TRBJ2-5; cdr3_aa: CASSVGSVSKETQYF; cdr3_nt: TGTGCCAGCAGCGTAGGTTCAGTATCCAAAGAGACCCAGTACTTC
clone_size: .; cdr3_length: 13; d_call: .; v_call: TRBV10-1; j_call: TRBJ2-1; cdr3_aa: CASSESAGDEQFF; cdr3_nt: TGCGCCAGCAGTGAGTCGGCAGGGGATGAGCAGTTCTTC
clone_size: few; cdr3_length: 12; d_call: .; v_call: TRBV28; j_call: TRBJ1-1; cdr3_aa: CASSSMNTEAFF; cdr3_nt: TGTGCCAGCAGTTCAATGAACACTGAAGCTTTCTTT
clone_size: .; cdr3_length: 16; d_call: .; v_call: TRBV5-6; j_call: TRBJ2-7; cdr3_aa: CASSPGVGATEYEQYF; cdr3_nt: TGTGCCAGCAGCCCAGGGGTCGGGGCCACCGAGTACGAGCAGTACTTC
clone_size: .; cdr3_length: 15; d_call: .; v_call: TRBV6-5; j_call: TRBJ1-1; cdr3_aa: CASSLYSTGGGYAFF; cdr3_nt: TGTGCCAGCAGCCTTTATTCCACAGGCGGAGGTTATGCTTTCTTT
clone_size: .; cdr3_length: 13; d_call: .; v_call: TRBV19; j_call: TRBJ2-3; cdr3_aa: CASRGLGTDTQYF; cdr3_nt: TGTGCCAGTCGAGGCCTAGGCACAGATACGCAGTATTTT
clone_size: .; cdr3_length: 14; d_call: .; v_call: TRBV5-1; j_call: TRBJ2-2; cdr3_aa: CASSLLAGDGELFF; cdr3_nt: TGCGCCAGCAGCTTGCTAGCTGGCGACGGGGAGCTGTTTTTT
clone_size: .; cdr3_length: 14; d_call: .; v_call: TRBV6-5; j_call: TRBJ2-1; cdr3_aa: CASLPGSSYNEQFF; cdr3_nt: TGTGCCAGCCTGCCGGGGAGCTCCTACAATGAGCAGTTCTTC
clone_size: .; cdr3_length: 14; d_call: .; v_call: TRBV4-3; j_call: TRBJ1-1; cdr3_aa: CASSEMTANTEAFF; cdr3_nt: TGCGCCAGCAGCGAAATGACCGCGAACACTGAAGCTTTCTTT
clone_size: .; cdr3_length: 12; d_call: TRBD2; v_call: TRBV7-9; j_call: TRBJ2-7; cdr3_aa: CASSPLADEQYF; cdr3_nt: TGTGCCAGCAGCCCACTAGCGGACGAGCAGTACTTC
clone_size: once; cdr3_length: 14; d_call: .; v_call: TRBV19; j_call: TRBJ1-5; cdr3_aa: CASSILGPGQPQHF; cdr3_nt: TGTGCCAGTAGTATTCTGGGTCCTGGTCAGCCCCAGCATTTT
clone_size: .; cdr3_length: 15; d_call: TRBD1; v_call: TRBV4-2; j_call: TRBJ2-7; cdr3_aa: CASSLGGQGSYEQYF; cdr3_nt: TGTGCCAGCAGCTTGGGGGGACAGGGTTCCTACGAGCAGTACTTC
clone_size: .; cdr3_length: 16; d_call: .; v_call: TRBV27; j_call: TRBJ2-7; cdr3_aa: CASSNGGHAVSYEQYF; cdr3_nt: TGTGCCAGCAGCAACGGAGGACACGCAGTCTCCTACGAGCAGTACTTC
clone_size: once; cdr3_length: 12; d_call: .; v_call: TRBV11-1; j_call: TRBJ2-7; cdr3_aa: CASSHGHYEQYF; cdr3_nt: TGTGCCAGCAGCCACGGACACTACGAGCAGTACTTC
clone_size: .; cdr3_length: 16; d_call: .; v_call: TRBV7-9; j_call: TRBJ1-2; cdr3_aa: CASSLGTTGTLNGYTF; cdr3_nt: TGTGCCAGCAGCTTGGGGACAACGGGGACCCTAAATGGCTACACCTTC
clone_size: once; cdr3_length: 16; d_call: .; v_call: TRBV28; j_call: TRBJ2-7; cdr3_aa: CASNPPGTVSSYEQYF; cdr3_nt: TGTGCCAGCAACCCACCCGGGACGGTGAGCTCCTACGAGCAGTACTTC
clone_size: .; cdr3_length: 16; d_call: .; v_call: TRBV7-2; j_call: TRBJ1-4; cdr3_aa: CASSLDTSRRGEKLFF; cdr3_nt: TGTGCCAGCAGCTTAGATACTAGCAGACGTGGGGAAAAACTGTTTTTT
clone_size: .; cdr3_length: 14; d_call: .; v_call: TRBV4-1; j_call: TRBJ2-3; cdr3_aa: CASSHRNSADTQYF; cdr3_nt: TGCGCCAGCAGTCACCGTAATAGCGCAGATACGCAGTATTTT
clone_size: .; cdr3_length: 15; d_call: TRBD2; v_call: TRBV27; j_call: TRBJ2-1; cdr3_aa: CASSFYSGAYNEQFF; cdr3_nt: TGTGCCAGCAGTTTTTATAGCGGGGCCTACAATGAGCAGTTCTTC
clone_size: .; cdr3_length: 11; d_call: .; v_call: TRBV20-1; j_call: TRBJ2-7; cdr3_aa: CSASGGYEQYF; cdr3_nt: TGCAGTGCTAGCGGGGGCTACGAGCAGTACTTC
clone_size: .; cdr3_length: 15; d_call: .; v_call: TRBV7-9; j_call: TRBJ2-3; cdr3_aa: CASSLGDRFTDTQYF; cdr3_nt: TGTGCCAGCAGCTTAGGAGACAGATTCACAGATACGCAGTATTTT
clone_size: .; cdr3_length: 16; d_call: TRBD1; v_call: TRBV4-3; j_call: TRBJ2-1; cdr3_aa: CASSFRTGGPYNEQFF; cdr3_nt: TGCGCCAGCAGCTTCAGGACAGGGGGCCCCTACAATGAGCAGTTCTTC
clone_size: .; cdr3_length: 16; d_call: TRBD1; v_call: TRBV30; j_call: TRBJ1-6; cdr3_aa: CAWSPAGGTGLSPLHF; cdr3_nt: TGTGCCTGGAGCCCTGCTGGAGGGACAGGGCTTTCACCCCTCCACTTT
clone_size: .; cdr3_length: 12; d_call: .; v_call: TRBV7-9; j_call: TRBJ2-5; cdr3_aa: CASSLIEETQYF; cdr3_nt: TGTGCCAGCAGCTTAATCGAGGAGACCCAGTACTTC
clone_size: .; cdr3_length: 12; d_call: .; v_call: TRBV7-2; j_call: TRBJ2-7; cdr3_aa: CASSPSPYEQYF; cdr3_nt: TGTGCCAGCAGCCCTAGCCCCTACGAGCAGTACTTC
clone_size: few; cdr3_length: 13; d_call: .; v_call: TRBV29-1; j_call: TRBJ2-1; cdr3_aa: CSVETDWGNEQFF; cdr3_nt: TGCAGCGTTGAAACGGACTGGGGCAATGAGCAGTTCTTC
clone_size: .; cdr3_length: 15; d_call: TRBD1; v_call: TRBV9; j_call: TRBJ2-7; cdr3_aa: CASSVEGTVTYEQYF; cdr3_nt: TGTGCCAGCAGCGTAGAGGGGACAGTTACCTACGAGCAGTACTTC
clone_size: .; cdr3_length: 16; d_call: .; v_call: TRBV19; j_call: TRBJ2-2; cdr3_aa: CASSISQGLPSGELFF; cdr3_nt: TGTGCCAGTAGTATATCACAAGGGCTACCTAGCGGGGAGCTGTTTTTT
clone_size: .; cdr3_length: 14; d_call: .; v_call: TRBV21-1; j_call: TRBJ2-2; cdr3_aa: CASGGLARTGELFF; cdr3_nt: TGTGCCAGCGGTGGGCTAGCGCGCACCGGGGAGCTGTTTTTT
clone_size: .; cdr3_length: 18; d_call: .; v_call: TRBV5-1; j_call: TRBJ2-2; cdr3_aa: CASSLPSGTSGGSGELFF; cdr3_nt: TGCGCCAGCAGCTTGCCTTCGGGGACATCGGGGGGATCCGGGGAGCTGTTTTTT
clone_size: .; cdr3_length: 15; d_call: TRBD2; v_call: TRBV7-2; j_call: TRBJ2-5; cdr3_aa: CASNLSGGRLETQYF; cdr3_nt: TGTGCCAGCAACCTTTCGGGGGGTAGATTGGAGACCCAGTACTTC
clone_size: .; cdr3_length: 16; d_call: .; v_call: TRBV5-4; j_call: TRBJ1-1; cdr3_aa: CASSELGGLGATEAFF; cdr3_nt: TGTGCCAGCAGCGAGCTGGGGGGGTTGGGTGCCACTGAAGCTTTCTTT
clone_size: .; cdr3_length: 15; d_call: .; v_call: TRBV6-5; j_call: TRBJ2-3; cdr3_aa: CASSAPGQVPDTQYF; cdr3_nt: TGTGCCAGCAGTGCACCGGGACAAGTCCCAGATACGCAGTATTTT
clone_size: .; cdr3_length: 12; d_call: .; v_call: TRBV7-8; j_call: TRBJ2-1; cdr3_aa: CASSEGRYEQFF; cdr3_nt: TGTGCCAGCAGCGAGGGGAGGTATGAGCAGTTCTTC
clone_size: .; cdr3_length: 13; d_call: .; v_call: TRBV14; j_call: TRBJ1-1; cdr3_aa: CASSLRAPIGAFF; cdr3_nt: TGTGCCAGCAGCCTCCGGGCTCCCATCGGGGCTTTCTTT
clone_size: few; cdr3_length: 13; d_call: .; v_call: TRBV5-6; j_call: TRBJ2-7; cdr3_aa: CASSLASLGEQYF; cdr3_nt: TGTGCCAGCAGCTTGGCATCCTTAGGGGAGCAGTACTTC
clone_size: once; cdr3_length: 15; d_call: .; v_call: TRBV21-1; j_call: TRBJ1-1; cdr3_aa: CASTGRGAHCTEAFF; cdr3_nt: TGTGCCAGCACCGGGCGGGGGGCCCACTGCACTGAAGCTTTCTTT
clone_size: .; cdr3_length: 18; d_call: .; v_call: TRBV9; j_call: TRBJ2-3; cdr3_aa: CASSVDLSGFPVENTQYF; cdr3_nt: TGTGCCAGCAGCGTAGATCTGAGCGGATTCCCCGTTGAGAATACGCAGTATTTT
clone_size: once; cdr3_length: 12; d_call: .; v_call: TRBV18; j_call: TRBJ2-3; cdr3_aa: CASSPGQNTQYF; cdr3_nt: TGTGCCAGCTCACCAGGACAGAACACGCAGTATTTT
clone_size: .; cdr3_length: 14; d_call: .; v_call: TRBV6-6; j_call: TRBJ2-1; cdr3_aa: CASSSDPEVGEQFF; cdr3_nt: TGTGCCAGCAGCTCAGACCCCGAGGTCGGCGAGCAGTTCTTC
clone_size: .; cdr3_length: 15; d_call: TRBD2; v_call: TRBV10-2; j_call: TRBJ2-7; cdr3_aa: CASRTRLAGNYEQYF; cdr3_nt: TGCGCCAGCAGAACCAGACTAGCGGGAAACTACGAGCAGTACTTC